A single sample gave rise to the 26 T cell receptor beta chains below, sequenced in a study of T-cell reconstitution after alpha-beta-depleted transplantation in children. Molecular barcoding with unique molecular identifiers was used for the TCRbeta library. TCRdb recomputed calls from the PCR reads with MiXCR, one row per CDR3 protein. The sample holds 420,000 or so distinct CDR3 sequences, about 11% seen once. This material consisted of PBMCs from the stem cell graft donor, taken from the stem cell graft. The receptor source for this set is a human donor who donated a stem cell graft to a child with acute myeloid leukemia.

The rearrangement uses TRBV12-3 or TRBV12-4 and TRBJ1-6; D is unresolved. The germline V and J ends were trimmed by 6 bases and 7 bases, with 10 bases remaining between them. This CDR3 spans 13 amino acids. The CDR3 DNA reads TGTGCCAGCAGCCCCGTGTACAATTCACCCCTCCACTTT. This gives the protein CASSPVYNSPLHF.

J is TRBJ1-5 and V is TRBV5-1; possible D gene TRBD1, 6 bases. The CDR3 is 16 residues long. In germline, CDR1 is SGHRS, CDR2 YFSETQ. Trimming removed 0 bases from V and 4 bases from J, with 14 bases in between. CDR3 residues: CASSLAPGASNQPQHF. The CDR3 bases are TGCGCCAGCAGCTTGGCCCCAGGGGCATCAAATCAGCCCCAGCATTTT.

This clonotype has more than one count but fewer than ten. The gene calls are TRBV5-1 and TRBJ2-5; TRBD1 aligns across 11 bases. V was pared by 4 bases and J by 5 bases, with 4 bases of the junction left unmatched. In germline, CDR1 is SGHRS, CDR2 YFSETQ. The CDR3 is 14 residues long. This CDR3 reads CASSGRTGGETQYF. The CDR3 DNA reads as TGCGCCAGCAGCGGCCGGACAGGGGGCGAGACCCAGTACTTC. Full variable domain (rest looked up from reference TRBV5-1 and TRBJ2-5): KAGVTQTPRYLIKTRGQQVTLSCSPISGHRSVSWYQQTPGQGLQFLFEYFSETQRNKGNFPGRFSGRQFSNSRSEMNVSTLELGDSALYLCASSGRTGGETQYFGPGTRLLVL.

A remark on this clonotype: A read error may account for a junction end that differs from germline. The V gene is TRBV3-1, the J gene TRBJ2-4; tentatively, D is TRBD1 or TRBD2 (5 bases each). Germline V gene lookup returns CDR1 LGHDT and CDR2 YNNKEL (reference sequence). This CDR3 has 16 amino acids. The CDR3: CASSSRQRGAKNSQYF. DNA for the CDR3: TGTGCCAGCAGTTCTCGACAGAGGGGAGCCAAAAACAGTCAGTACTTC.

V and J are TRBV20-1 and TRBJ1-2; tentative D call: TRBD1 (6 bases). Germline-derived CDR1 and CDR2 are DFQATT and SNEGSKA (reference sequence). The V gene lost 3 bases and the J gene lost 3 bases, with 14 bases spanning the gap. The CDR3 consists of 14 residues. This CDR3 is CSARSRGADYGYTF. In nucleotides, the CDR3 is TGCAGTGCTAGGAGCCGGGGGGCCGACTATGGCTACACCTTC.

The chain links TRBV11-2 to TRBJ2-7; 10 bases map to TRBD2. The CDR3 extends over 15 amino acids. Per the germline V gene, CDR1 is SGHAT and CDR2 is FQNNGV. Losses at the gene ends were 1 base for V and 7 bases for J; bases not matched to a gene: 7. The CDR3 loop is CASSLASGGQGEQYV. The DNA for the CDR3 is TGTGCCAGCAGCTTAGCTAGCGGGGGCCAGGGGGAGCAGTACGTC.

The rearrangement uses TRBV6-1 and TRBJ2-7; TRBD2 matches 8 bases. The J segment lost 4 bases and the V segment lost 6 bases, leaving 8 bases of the junction unmatched. The CDR3 is made up of 14 amino acids. The germline V gene encodes CDR1 MNHNS and CDR2 SASEGT. The CDR3 DNA reads as TGTGCCAGCAGGAAGGGGACTAGAGCTTACGAGCAGTACTTC. Translating gives CASRKGTRAYEQYF.

This clonotype came up many times. V usage is TRBV20-1 and J usage is TRBJ2-7; 11 bases are shared with TRBD2. Germline lookup yields CDR1 DFQATT and CDR2 SNEGSKA (reference sequence). The V segment lost 6 bases and the J segment 3 bases; nucleotides outside the gene matches: 10. This CDR3 has 15 residues. The CDR3 DNA follows: TGCAGTGCCCTCGAACTAGCGGGGGTAAGCTACGAGCAGTACGTC. Translating it yields CSALELAGVSYEQYV.

This clonotype was picked up a small number of times. The chain has TRBV27 and TRBJ2-1, with TRBD2 matching 8 bases. This CDR3 contains 18 residues. Germline-derived CDR1 and CDR2 are MNHEY and SMNVEV (reference sequence). Trimming at V came to 0 bases and at J to 0 bases, leaving 7 bases not matched to a gene. The chain's CDR3 is CASSLSASGLSSYNEQFF. Here the CDR3 DNA reads TGTGCCAGCAGTTTATCAGCTAGCGGGCTAAGCTCCTACAATGAGCAGTTCTTC.

This clonotype was picked up a small number of times. The rearrangement uses TRBV5-5 and TRBJ2-3, with 12 bases identical to TRBD2. J lost 3 bases, V lost 3 bases, and 11 bases had no gene match. CDR1 and CDR2 (germline): SGHKS, YYEKEE (reference sequence). This CDR3 is 18 amino acids long. CDR3 in DNA: TGTGCCAGCAGCTCCCCCACCTTGACTAGCGGGGGAACAGATACGCAGTATTTT. Its translation is CASSSPTLTSGGTDTQYF.

This clonotype was detected many times. At one boundary the junction diverges from the germline segment, which might be a read error. The chain joins TRBV5-4 to TRBJ2-1; TRBD1 matches at 7 bases. Germline V gene data show CDR1 as SGHNT and CDR2 as YYREEE (reference sequence). The CDR3 runs 15 residues. CDR3 in DNA: TGTGCCAGCAGCTTAGGGACAGACTCCTTCAATGAGCAGTTCTTC. Amino acid sequence: CASSLGTDSFNEQFF.

J is TRBJ1-4 and V is TRBV5-1; D is uncertain. Germline-derived CDR1 and CDR2 are SGHRS and YFSETQ. This CDR3 contains 14 residues. V lost 3 bases and J lost 5, with 11 bases in between. CDR3 sequence reads: CASSSEGRNEKLFF. CDR3 bases: TGCGCCAGCAGCTCCGAGGGCCGCAATGAAAAACTGTTTTTT.

The chain uses TRBV20-1 and TRBJ2-4; weak D call: TRBD2 (6 bases). Germline V gives CDR1 DFQATT, CDR2 SNEGSKA (reference sequence). This CDR3 comprises 18 residues. Trimming cost V 0 bases and J 0 bases, with 18 bases left between them. The CDR3 DNA reads as TGCAGTGCTAGAGATTCACGACCGGGGGTTGGAGCCAAAAACATTCAGTACTTC. Its protein is CSARDSRPGVGAKNIQYF.

The V gene is TRBV11-2, the J gene TRBJ2-1; the D is unclear. The V end was cut by 3 bases, the J end by 6 bases, with 15 bases between. CDR3 length: 15 residues. The germline CDR1 and CDR2 sequences are SGHAT and FQNNGV. The CDR3 sequence is CASSFTSDKTNEQFF. CDR3 nucleotide sequence: TGTGCCAGCAGCTTTACCAGCGATAAGACCAATGAGCAGTTCTTC.

Only a few counts were recorded for this clonotype. The rearrangement joins TRBV20-1 to TRBJ2-7; 12 bases match TRBD2. The CDR3 is 17 residues long. Trimming removed 3 bases from V and 0 bases from J; junction bases left unmatched: 9. The germline CDR1 and CDR2 sequences are DFQATT and SNEGSKA (reference sequence). CDR3 sequence (DNA): TGCAGTGCTAGGAAGGCTAGCGGGAGGGGGAGCTCCTACGAGCAGTACTTC. Protein: CSARKASGRGSSYEQYF.

This clonotype was observed a few times. The genes are TRBV12-3 or TRBV12-4 and TRBJ2-2; D gene ambiguous. The germline V and J ends were trimmed by 3 bases and 4 bases, with 18 bases remaining between them. The CDR3 contains 17 residues. The CDR3 nucleotides are TGTGCCAGCAGTTTTTTCGCCCCCAATTCGGCCACCGGGGAGCTGTTTTTT. Translated: CASSFFAPNSATGELFF.

This clonotype was recorded many times. This rearrangement joins TRBV7-3 to TRBJ2-2, with TRBD2 matching 8 bases. The CDR3 length is 15 residues. J was trimmed by 7 bases and V by 8 bases; bases with no gene match: 12. Germline V gives CDR1 SGHTA, CDR2 FQGTGA. CDR3 DNA: TGTGCCAGCTCTGCGGGGGGAGGGCCGTACGGGGAGCTGTTTTTT. Translating it yields CASSAGGGPYGELFF.

This clonotype was observed a handful of times. The J gene is TRBJ2-5, the V gene TRBV6-1; D perhaps matches TRBD1 (6 bases). V shed 8 bases and J shed 5 bases, with 18 bases lying between them. CDR1 is MNHNS and CDR2 is SASEGT in the germline V gene. The CDR3 runs to 14 residues. For the CDR3, the DNA is TGTGCCAGCGGAACTCTGGGGGCTGGGGAGACCCAGTACTTC. Amino acid sequence: CASGTLGAGETQYF.

This chain uses TRBV9 with TRBJ2-1, with 9 bases fitting TRBD2. The germline V gene encodes CDR1 SGDLS and CDR2 YYNGEE. Trimming took 3 bases from V and 3 from J; bases not matched to a gene: 10. CDR3 length: 17 residues. The DNA for the CDR3 is TGTGCCAGCAGCGACCAAACCCTAGCGGGGCTCTACAATGAGCAGTTCTTC. Translation gives CASSDQTLAGLYNEQFF.

This clonotype appeared a few times. This chain uses TRBV12-3 or TRBV12-4 with TRBJ2-2; the match to TRBD1 covers 9 bases. The trim removed 4 bases at V and 7 bases at J, leaving 7 bases unmatched. The CDR3 has 15 amino acids. The DNA for the CDR3 is TGTGCCAGCAGTTCCCGGGACAGGGCAGTCGGGGAGCTGTTTTTT. Its protein product is CASSSRDRAVGELFF.

The V and J genes are TRBV9 and TRBJ2-7; D is perhaps TRBD1 or TRBD2 (5 bases each). V dropped 4 bases and J dropped 6 bases, with 17 bases sitting between them. Germline CDR1 reads SGDLS; CDR2 reads YYNGEE. The CDR3 covers 14 residues. The DNA for the CDR3 is TGTGCCAGCAGCTCGGGGACGGCCTCACGCGAGCAGTACTTC. As protein: CASSSGTASREQYF.

A word on this clonotype: A read error may be the cause here, since a much bigger clone is one base away. The V call is TRBV20-1, the J call TRBJ2-7, with D possibly TRBD2 on 6 matching bases. There are 14 residues in the CDR3. The germline V and J ends were trimmed by 4 bases and 0 bases, with 13 bases remaining between them. Germline V gives CDR1 DFQATT, CDR2 SNEGSKA (reference sequence). CDR3 sequence reads: CSATRDSSSYEQYF. DNA for the CDR3: TGCAGTGCTACACGGGACTCTAGCTCCTACGAGCAGTACTTC.

CDR3 DNA sequence: TGTGCCAGCGGCACCGGTGCCCAAGATACGCAGTATTTT. Translating gives CASGTGAQDTQYF. The rearrangement joins TRBV7-2 to TRBJ2-3; D unclear. The germline V and J ends were trimmed by 8 bases and 5 bases, with 14 bases remaining between them. This CDR3 comprises 13 residues. Germline CDR1 is SGHTA and CDR2 is FQGNSA.

This clonotype was counted ten times or more. The chain employs TRBV20-1 and TRBJ2-1, with D perhaps matching TRBD2 (5 bases). This CDR3 is 15 amino acids long. V was trimmed by 6 bases and J by 0 bases, leaving 15 bases between them. CDR1 is DFQATT, CDR2 SNEGSKA, per germline (reference sequence). CDR3 in amino acids: CSAPPAGRSYNEQFF. The CDR3 DNA sequence: TGCAGTGCCCCCCCGGCGGGCCGCTCCTACAATGAGCAGTTCTTC.

This clonotype turned up a few times. This chain joins TRBV5-5 and TRBJ1-2, with D hard to call. Germline V CDR1 and CDR2: SGHKS, YYEKEE (reference sequence). This CDR3 region has 12 residues. Trimming stripped 4 bases from V and 13 bases from J, with 17 bases between. Here the CDR3 DNA reads TGTGCCAGCAGCCCTATCGAGAGGGCGCCCACCTTC. Protein product: CASSPIERAPTF.

The chain is built from TRBV7-9 and TRBJ1-5; the match to TRBD1 covers 11 bases. The CDR3 length is 16 residues. V dropped 3 bases and J dropped 4; count of bases not matched to a gene: 5. CDR1 SEHNR and CDR2 FQNEAQ come from the germline V gene (reference sequence). In DNA form, the CDR3 reads TGTGCCAGCAGCTTGGGGACAGGGGGTTGGAATCAGCCCCAGCATTTT. It translates to CASSLGTGGWNQPQHF. Full variable domain (remainder filled in from reference TRBV7-9 and TRBJ1-5): DTGVSQNPRHKITKRGQNVTFRCDPISEHNRLYWYRQTLGQGPEFLTYFQNEAQLEKSRLLSDRFSAERPKGSFSTLEIQRTEQGDSAMYLCASSLGTGGWNQPQHFGDGTRLSIL.